These 5 T cell receptor beta chains were sequenced from one sample in a study of OX40 agonist ivuxolimab in advanced cancers. Library method: the immunoSEQ multiplex PCR assay. TCRdb's version of the immuneACCESS table is confined to in-frame rearrangements and falls short of the full clone set. An unresolved V gene accounts for under half of the shortfall where checked; the remainder is of unknown origin. In this sample the table shows tens of thousands of clones, more than 70% of which occur a single time. The leading ten clones occupy around 0.47% of the sample. The sample in question was CD4+ or CD8+ T cells sorted from blood, obtained in a trial of the OX40 agonist ivuxolimab. Receptor source: an adult with an advanced solid tumor such as melanoma, head and neck, liver or kidney cancer.

The chain uses TRBV7-2 and TRBJ2-2; D perhaps matches TRBD1 (6 bases). The CDR3 spans 14 residues. V was trimmed by 1 base and J by 6 bases, leaving 9 bases between them. The germline V gene has CDR1 SGHTA and CDR2 FQGNSA. CDR3 in amino acids: CASSLVSGAGELFF. The CDR3 DNA is TGTGCCAGCAGCTTAGTATCAGGGGCCGGGGAGCTGTTTTTT.

The chain recombines TRBV21-1 with TRBJ1-1; TRBD1, the D gene given by the table, was not confirmed from the DNA. TRBV21-1 is described as a pseudogene. CDR3 size: 16 residues. The CDR3 region has the DNA TGTGCCAGCAGCAAAAGAGATCACACAGGGGGGTGTGAAGCTTTCTTT. As protein: CASSKRDHTGGCEAFF.

This clone was seen only a few times. The chain carries TRBV5-1 and TRBJ2-1, with 9 bases aligning to TRBD2. CDR3 length equals 15 residues. The germline CDR1 and CDR2 sequences are SGHRS and YFSETQ. V dropped 2 bases and J dropped 5; count of bases not matched to a gene: 5. The CDR3 DNA follows: TGCGCCAGCAGCTTATTAGCGGGAGTTAACAATGAGCAGTTCTTC. Translating it yields CASSLLAGVNNEQFF. Full variable domain (rest looked up from reference TRBV5-1 and TRBJ2-1): KAGVTQTPRYLIKTRGQQVTLSCSPISGHRSVSWYQQTPGQGLQFLFEYFSETQRNKGNFPGRFSGRQFSNSRSEMNVSTLELGDSALYLCASSLLAGVNNEQFFGPGTRLTVL.

This rearrangement joins TRBV4-2 to TRBJ2-7, with unresolved D. Germline CDR1 LGHNA, CDR2 YNFKEQ. V shed 1 base and J shed 3 bases, with 10 bases lying between them. This CDR3 region has 14 residues. CDR3 sequence reads: CASSQASVGYEQYF. For the CDR3, the DNA is TGTGCCAGCAGCCAAGCCTCCGTGGGCTACGAGCAGTACTTC.

This chain joins TRBV9 and TRBJ2-1, with D possibly TRBD2 on 6 matching bases. Per germline, CDR1 SGDLS and CDR2 YYNGEE. Between the trimmed V and J ends, which lost 2 bases and 4 bases, there was a span of 13 bases. The CDR3 is 15 residues long. CDR3 nucleotide sequence: TGTGCCAGCAGCGTTGGGGGGAGAGAGTACAATGAGCAGTTCTTC. Translation gives CASSVGGREYNEQFF.